This TCR beta chain is drawn from a study of cytomegalovirus exposure and HLA in healthy donors (dated by TCRdb to about 2017). Regarding the study in general: An earlier analysis of roughly 500 of the donors reported 250 to 300 Gb of sequence data and roughly 110 million unique TCR beta sequences from 150 million to 200 million T cells. Roughly 300 gigabases of sequencing data and approximately 84 million unique TCR sequences were included in an early release covering about 620 HLA-typed donors. Among the roughly 390 genotyped donors, more than 70% belonged to the genetic ancestry cluster associated with self-reported Caucasian donors. The study aimed to test whether signatures of past pathogen exposure could be identified by cataloging public T cell receptors. The T cell repertoires of several hundred subjects were profiled by immunosequencing and related to cytomegalovirus serostatus. Besides the first cohort of approximately 670 subjects, a separate validation cohort made up of 120 different subjects was used. To predict cytomegalovirus infection status, the study brought together high-throughput TCR immunosequencing, statistical association of individual TCRs with disease status, and machine learning. A later analysis re-examined previously published TCR beta repertoires from 600 to 700 donors and added high-resolution HLA genotyping to investigate patterns of TCR occurrence. Rather than drawing on any new phenotypic data, the later analysis identified candidate immune exposures from TCR beta sequences and the way those sequences occurred across donors. An earlier analysis of some 500 of the donors used high-throughput TCR beta sequencing to judge whether each TCR beta V gene segment behaved as functional or pseudogenic. Donor age, sex, ethnicity and CMV serostatus were compiled alongside the repertoire data. Genome-wide SNP genotypes for about 65% of the 666 donors were used in a later genetic analysis, which treated that subset as a discovery cohort. All discovery cohort repertoires had been generated using a single sequencing platform. Class I and class II HLA loci were covered by the typing at four-digit resolution. The number of donors typed differed by locus, with roughly 629-640 for A, B, C, DRB1 and DQB1, around 520 for DQA1, 600 to 610 for DPA1, and some 450 for DPB1. A handful of DR-DQ haplotypes were handled as single units for association and clustering because linkage in the cohort was strong. Across about 370 genotyped donors of the cohort, an average of roughly 230,000 unique TCR beta nucleotide sequences per donor were sequenced, and roughly a sixth of those sequences were non-productive.

On this clone itself: The antigen this receptor binds is unknown. There are no base qualities to consult, and no much larger clone falls within one base.

The library relied on the immunoSEQ multiplex PCR assay. The multiplex PCR relied on a mix of 60 forward primers for TCR Vbeta segments and 13 reverse primers for TCR Jbeta segments. The CDR3 region of rearranged TCR beta genes was amplified from genomic DNA by a multiplex PCR assay. The Illumina HiSeq System was used to sequence the amplified TCR beta libraries as 87-base-pair reads. The original pipeline was this. In a later analysis, around 80 million unique TCR beta chains were counted across the roughly 610 repertoires, and roughly 10 million of these chains were shared by at least two donors. A nearest-neighbor algorithm error-corrected the raw reads and collapsed the reads into unique sequences, merging closely related sequences to remove PCR and sequencing errors. Alignment of CDR3 sequences to IMGT reference sequences was used to assign V, D and J gene segments. For a sequence to be retained, a match of at least six nucleotides to both a V gene segment and a J gene segment was required. Rearrangements were called productive when the CDR3 lacked stop codons and stayed in frame with V and J; all others were non-productive. Following IMGT convention, CDR3 was defined as the stretch from the second conserved V-encoded cysteine to the conserved J-encoded phenylalanine. In an earlier analysis of around 570 of the donors, sequences lacking an unambiguous match to a single V gene segment were excluded. In an earlier analysis of more than 500 of the donors, a V segment was called functional when productive rearrangements were above 56.7%, and segregating when the standard deviation between donors exceeded 5%. A statistical classification framework was built to diagnose cytomegalovirus status from the catalog of TCR beta chain sequences. In a later analysis, V and J genes were assigned by comparing TCR nucleotide sequences against IMGT/GENE-DB human TR gene sequences. A later analysis assigned CDR3 sequences and most-parsimonious VDJ recombination scenarios with the TCRdist pipeline. In a later analysis, each TCR beta chain was defined by its CDR3 amino acid sequence together with its V-gene family, and reads without a unique V-gene family were excluded. As a way to deal with suspected cross-contamination and a sequencing artifact, a later analysis dropped 640 or so nucleotide sequences that were highly shared and had low generation probability. In a later analysis, a clonal expansion index was calculated for each public chain from normalized within-repertoire ranks of inferred template counts. A later analysis computed generation probabilities with a VDJ recombination model fitted to out-of-frame rearrangements, and checked the results against IGoR. In a later analysis, hypergeometric tests were used to score TCR-TCR, TCR-HLA and TCR-CMV co-occurrence, with a repertoire-size bias correction applied to TCR pairs. False discovery rates were estimated in a later analysis by permuting HLA or CMV assignments 20 times. In a later analysis, co-occurring TCRs were grouped with DBSCAN, and TCRdist sequence similarity was added when clustering was performed within HLA-allele-positive subsets. Repertoires with fewer than 30,000 or more than 120,000 public chains were left out of co-occurrence clustering, as were a few repertoires with anomalous nucleotide sharing. In TCRdb, the immuneACCESS table is reduced to in-frame sequences with V and J assigned. These tables do not hold every clone; where another copy was compared, an unresolved V gene accounts for under half, and the others remain unexplained. For V, J and clone size, that table is used; D and trimming come from the DNA. This sample holds about 210,000 clones; about four fifths were observed only once. The ten largest make up 3.4% of the sample.

The CDR3 has 15 amino acids, counting the end cysteine and phenylalanine. Only the CDR3 DNA is retained, 45 bases long and in frame from the first base. V is clipped by 7 bases and J by 5 bases, and the sequence between their germline boundaries is 17 bases long. According to the germline V gene, CDR1 reads MDHEN and CDR2 reads SYDVKM. What the research found in general, with its limitations: A few of the identified cytomegalovirus-associated TCR beta chains were confirmed in vitro to be specific for cytomegalovirus antigens. Assigning TCR associations to individual alleles was difficult when HLA alleles, especially DR and DQ, strongly co-occurred. At a false discovery rate of 0.05, a later analysis linked roughly 17,000 TCR beta sequences to specific HLA alleles. The authors suggested that the approach could potentially be extended to other disease states and immunological phenotypes. Only TCR beta chains were sequenced in this cohort, and the absence of alpha or paired-chain data limited detectable features. The only immune exposure information available for the cohort was CMV serostatus. Compared with the approximately 670-donor mean, donors in an Asian-associated ancestry cluster had fewer N-insertions in productive TCRs, according to a later genetic analysis. Several of the top co-occurrence clusters appeared to be linked to parvovirus B19, influenza, CMV and Epstein-Barr virus, according to a later analysis. Because HLA typing was missing for some donors at each locus, association tests included only the typed subset. A total of fewer than 200 TCR beta chains were listed by the study as associated with cytomegalovirus. Because counts were too low, 15 to 20 rarely observed V segments, including chromosome 9 orphons, were left out of the earlier analysis of a few hundred of the donors. Presence/absence analyses assumed roughly uniform sequencing depth across donors, an assumption that may not hold. Broadly in line with IMGT annotations, most TCR beta V segments showed up in productive rearrangements about 87% or about 30% of the time in an earlier analysis of several hundred of the donors. In a later analysis, the rate of TCR association differed among HLA loci, with DRB1 alleles having the most associated TCRs and HLA-C alleles having the fewest. An association between a missense DCLRE1C variant and V-gene and J-gene trimming of TCR beta chains was found in a later genetic analysis and replicated in an independent cohort. Across donors, most TCR sequences were observed very rarely, whereas some public TCRs were present in many individuals. In both the original and validation cohorts, the classifier was reported to diagnose cytomegalovirus status with high specificity and sensitivity. A cluster of highly shared sequence variants was judged likely to be a technical artifact of the sequencing pipeline. Correlated functional status among segregating V segments might be attributable to linkage disequilibrium, but an unknown experimental factor could not be ruled out. In a later analysis, HLA-associated TCR beta chains showed more clonal expansion and lower generation probabilities than non-associated chains that were equally common. A further reported finding was that TCR beta sequences accurately predicted the HLA-A and HLA-B alleles for most subjects in the first cohort. Some IMGT-functional V segments, including TRBV6-2 and TRBV6-3, could not be distinguished by the 87-base-pair reads and were therefore excluded. A later analysis found that most CMV-associated TCR beta chains appeared HLA-restricted, with HLA associations seemingly driven largely by CMV exposure.

The cohort consisted of some 670 healthy bone marrow donors. At the time of sampling, all cohort members were nominally healthy, though unrecorded immune exposures were likely present. The donor was CMV seropositive and was included in the group of 289 seropositive cohort members. Every donor gave a peripheral blood sample, and the peripheral blood mononuclear cells from that sample were used for TCR beta sequencing. Genomic DNA extraction from the blood cell samples was performed with the Qiagen DNeasy Blood Extraction Kit. This TCR derives from a man aged 35-49 years in good health and CMV-seropositive. This chain joins TRBV28 to TRBJ1-4, and perhaps TRBD1 as D gene, on 5 matching bases. The sequenced sample consisted of PBMCs. The bases are TGTGCCAGCAAATCCGGGGGAGTTCAAAATGAAAAACTGTTTTTT. This codes for CASKSGGVQNEKLFF.